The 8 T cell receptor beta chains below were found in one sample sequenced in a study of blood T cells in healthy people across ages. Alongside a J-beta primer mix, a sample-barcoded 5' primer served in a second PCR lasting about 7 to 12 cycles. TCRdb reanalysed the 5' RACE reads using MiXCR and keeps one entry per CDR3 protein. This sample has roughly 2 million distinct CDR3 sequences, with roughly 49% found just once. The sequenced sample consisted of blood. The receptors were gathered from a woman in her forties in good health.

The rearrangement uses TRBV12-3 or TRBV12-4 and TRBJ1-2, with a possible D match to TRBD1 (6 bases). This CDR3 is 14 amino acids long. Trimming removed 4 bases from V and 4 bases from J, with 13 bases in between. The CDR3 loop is CASSSHGGVYGYTF. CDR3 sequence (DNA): TGTGCCAGCAGTTCACATGGGGGCGTCTATGGCTACACCTTC.

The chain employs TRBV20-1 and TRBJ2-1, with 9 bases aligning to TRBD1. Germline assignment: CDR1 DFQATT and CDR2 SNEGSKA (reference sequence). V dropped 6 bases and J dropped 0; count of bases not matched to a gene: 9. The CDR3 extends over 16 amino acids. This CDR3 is CSAPQGAPSSYNEQFF. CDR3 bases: TGCAGTGCGCCACAGGGGGCCCCTAGCTCCTACAATGAGCAGTTCTTC.

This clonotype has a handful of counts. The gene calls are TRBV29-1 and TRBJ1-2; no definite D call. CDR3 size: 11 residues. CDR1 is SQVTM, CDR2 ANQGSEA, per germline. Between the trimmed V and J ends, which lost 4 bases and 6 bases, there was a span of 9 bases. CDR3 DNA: TGCAGCGTTGGGGTGAGGGATGGCTACACCTTC. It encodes CSVGVRDGYTF.

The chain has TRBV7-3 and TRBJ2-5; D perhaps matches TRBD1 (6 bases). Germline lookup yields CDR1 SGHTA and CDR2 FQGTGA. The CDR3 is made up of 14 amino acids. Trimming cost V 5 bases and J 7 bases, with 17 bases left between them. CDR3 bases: TGTGCCAGCAGCCTACAGGGTTCAGAAGGGACCCAGTACTTC. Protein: CASSLQGSEGTQYF.

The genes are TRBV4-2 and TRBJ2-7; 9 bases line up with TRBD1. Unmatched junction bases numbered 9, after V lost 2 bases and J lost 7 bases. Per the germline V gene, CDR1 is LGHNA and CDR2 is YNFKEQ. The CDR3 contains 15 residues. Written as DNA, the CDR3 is TGTGCCAGCAGCCAACGGGGACAGGGCTTTGGTGAGCAGTACTTC. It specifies CASSQRGQGFGEQYF.

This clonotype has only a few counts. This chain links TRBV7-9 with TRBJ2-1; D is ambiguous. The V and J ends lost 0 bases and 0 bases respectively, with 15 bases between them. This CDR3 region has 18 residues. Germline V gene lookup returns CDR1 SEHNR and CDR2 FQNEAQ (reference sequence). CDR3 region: CASSLARSAGRSYNEQFF. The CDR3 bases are TGTGCCAGCAGCTTAGCACGAAGCGCAGGCCGCTCCTACAATGAGCAGTTCTTC.

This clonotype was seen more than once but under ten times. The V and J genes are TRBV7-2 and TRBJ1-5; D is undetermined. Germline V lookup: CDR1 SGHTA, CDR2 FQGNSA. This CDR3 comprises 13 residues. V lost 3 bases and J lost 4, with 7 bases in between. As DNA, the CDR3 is TGTGCCAGCAGCTTCGACCCTAATCAGCCCCAGCATTTT. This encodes CASSFDPNQPQHF.

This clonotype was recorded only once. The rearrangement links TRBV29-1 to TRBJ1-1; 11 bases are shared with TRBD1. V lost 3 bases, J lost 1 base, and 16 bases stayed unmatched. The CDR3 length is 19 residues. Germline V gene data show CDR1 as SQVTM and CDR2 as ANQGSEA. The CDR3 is CSVDRYGTGGPFGNTEAFF. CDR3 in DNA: TGCAGCGTTGATAGGTACGGGACAGGGGGTCCCTTCGGGAACACTGAAGCTTTCTTT. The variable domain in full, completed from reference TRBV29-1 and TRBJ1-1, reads SAVISQKPSRDICQRGTSLTIQCQVDSQVTMMFWYRQQPGQSLTLIATANQGSEATYESGFVIDKFPISRPNLTFSTLTVSNMSPEDSSIYLCSVDRYGTGGPFGNTEAFFGQGTRLTVV.